This TCR beta chain originates from a study of T cells in Graves' hyperthyroidism and ophthalmopathy. Across the whole study: It was at initial diagnosis, before any treatment, that peripheral blood was collected.

This CDR3 contains 14 residues. Deletions cut 4 bases from V and 4 bases from J, with 12 bases between. The germline V gene encodes CDR1 SGHRS and CDR2 YFSETQ. Hyperthyroidism was newly diagnosed in patients aged 18 to 65 (duration under 2 months). TCR beta CDR3 regions were amplified from RNA transcripts. The primer set for the first-round RT-PCR of the TCR CDR3 was HTBI. TCRdb analysed the multiplex PCR reads with MiXCR anew, one entry per CDR3 protein. The sample contains around 420,000 distinct CDR3 sequences, roughly 15% of which appear only once. The V and J genes are TRBV5-1 and TRBJ1-3; a weak D match, TRBD1 (6 bases). The sequence derives from a woman aged 18-29 years with Graves' hyperthyroidism. The sequenced sample consisted of blood. The CDR3 sequence is CASSNTQGGNTIYF. The CDR3, as DNA: TGCGCCAGCAGCAATACACAGGGAGGAAACACCATATATTTT.